The clone carrying this TCR beta chain turned up a few times. The target antigen is unknown. One entry per CDR3 protein, called by TCRdb with MiXCR from the reads. The table lists tens of thousands of distinct CDR3 sequences, under 30% of them singletons. Germline V gene data show CDR1 as DFQATT and CDR2 as SNEGSKA (reference sequence). V was clipped by 3 bases and J by 3 bases, with 9 bases between them. The CDR3 extends over 13 amino acids. This sample stems from a study of T cell repertoires in cytomegalovirus infection. General study points: The study found HLA-C-restricted CMV-specific TCR beta clonotypes dominating the ex vivo response.

The clonotype originates from a human donor in good health (CMV status not recorded). Some clones in this sample may be carry-over from other donors' samples. This chain links TRBV20-1 with TRBJ1-5, with D possibly being TRBD1 (5 bases). The sequencing used CD8+ T cells from cultured PBMCs, collected from culture after CMV antigen stimulation. This CDR3 is CSARGEPNQPQHF. CDR3 sequence (DNA): TGCAGTGCTAGGGGGGAACCCAATCAGCCCCAGCATTTT.